These 3 T cell receptor beta chains were all obtained from the same sample, sequenced in a study of identical twins. A single record per CDR3 protein comes from TCRdb applying MiXCR to the 5' RACE reads. There are 200,000 to 250,000 distinct CDR3 sequences in the sample; 5.5% to 7.5% occur only once, and roughly 15% lies in the top ten. This sample was shared with a second study, whose subject was T cells expressing NK-cell markers.

The sample taken for sequencing was CD8+ T cells sorted from blood. The source is a woman aged 18-35 years in good health.

Only a few counts were recorded for this clonotype. For the CDR3, the DNA is TGTGCCAGCAGCTCTTGGTTATCAGGGGGGTATGGCTACACCTTC. Translated, it gives CASSSWLSGGYGYTF. The V gene is TRBV7-8, the J gene TRBJ1-2; 7 nucleotides line up with TRBD1. This CDR3 comprises 15 residues. J gave up 5 bases and V 4 bases, and 10 bases lay outside the gene matches. Germline CDR1 and CDR2: SGHVS and FQNEAQ.

This clonotype was counted a few times. This rearrangement joins TRBV4-2 to TRBJ2-5; 7 bases fit TRBD2. Germline CDR1 LGHNA, CDR2 YNFKEQ. This CDR3 has 15 residues. V lost 1 base, J lost 2 bases, and 4 bases stayed unmatched. Here the CDR3 DNA reads TGTGCCAGCAGCCAAGGGGCTAGCGGACAAGAGACCCAGTACTTC. Protein sequence: CASSQGASGQETQYF.

This clonotype was recorded a few times. The chain employs TRBV20-1 and TRBJ2-7; D may be TRBD1 (6 bases). V lost 6 bases and J lost 3, with 18 bases in between. The length of the CDR3 is 14 residues. Germline lookup yields CDR1 DFQATT and CDR2 SNEGSKA (reference sequence). This chain's CDR3 is CSARGGPRRYEQYF. The CDR3 DNA sequence: TGCAGTGCGCGAGGGGGTCCGCGGCGCTACGAGCAGTACTTC.